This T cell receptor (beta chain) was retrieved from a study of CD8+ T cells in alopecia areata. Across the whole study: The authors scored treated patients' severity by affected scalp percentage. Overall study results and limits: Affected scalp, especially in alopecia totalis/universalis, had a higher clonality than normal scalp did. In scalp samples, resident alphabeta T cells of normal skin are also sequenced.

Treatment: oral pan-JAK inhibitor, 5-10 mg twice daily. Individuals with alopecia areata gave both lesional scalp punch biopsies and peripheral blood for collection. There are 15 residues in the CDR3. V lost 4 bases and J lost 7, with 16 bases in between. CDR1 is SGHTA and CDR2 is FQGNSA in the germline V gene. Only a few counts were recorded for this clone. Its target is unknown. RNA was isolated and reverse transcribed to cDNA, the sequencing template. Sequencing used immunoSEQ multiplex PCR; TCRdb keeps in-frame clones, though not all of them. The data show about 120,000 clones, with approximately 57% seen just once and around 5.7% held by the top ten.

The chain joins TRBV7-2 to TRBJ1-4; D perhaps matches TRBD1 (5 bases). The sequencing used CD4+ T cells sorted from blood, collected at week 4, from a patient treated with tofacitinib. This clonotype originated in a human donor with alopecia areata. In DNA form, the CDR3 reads TGTGCCAGCAGCTCGAGGGCAGGGAGAGGTGAAAAACTGTTTTTT. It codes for CASSSRAGRGEKLFF.